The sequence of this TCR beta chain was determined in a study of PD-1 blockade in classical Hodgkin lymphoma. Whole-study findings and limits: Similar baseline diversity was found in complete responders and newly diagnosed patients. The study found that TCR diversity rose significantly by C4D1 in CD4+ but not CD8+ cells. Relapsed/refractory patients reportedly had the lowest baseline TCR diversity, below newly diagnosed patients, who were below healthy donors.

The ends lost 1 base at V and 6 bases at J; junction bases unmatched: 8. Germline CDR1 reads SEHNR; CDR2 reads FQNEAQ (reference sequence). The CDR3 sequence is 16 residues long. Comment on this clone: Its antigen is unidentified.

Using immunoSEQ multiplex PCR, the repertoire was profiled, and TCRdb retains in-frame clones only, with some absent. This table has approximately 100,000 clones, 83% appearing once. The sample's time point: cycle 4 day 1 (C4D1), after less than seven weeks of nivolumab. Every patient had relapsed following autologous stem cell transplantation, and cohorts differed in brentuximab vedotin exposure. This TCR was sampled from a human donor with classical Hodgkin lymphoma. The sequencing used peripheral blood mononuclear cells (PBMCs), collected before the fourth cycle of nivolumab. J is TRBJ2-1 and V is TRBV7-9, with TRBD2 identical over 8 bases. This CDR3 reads CASSLEGAGGLNEQFF. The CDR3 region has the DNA TGTGCCAGCAGCTTAGAAGGGGCGGGAGGCCTCAATGAGCAGTTCTTC.